The 31 T cell receptor beta chains below come from one sample, sequenced in a study of somatic mutations in cytotoxic T cells in rheumatoid arthritis. Sequenced by immunoSEQ multiplex PCR; TCRdb stores in-frame clones only, minus some. The sample records around 3,200 clones, approximately 80% being singletons. Sequencing input: CD8+ T cells sorted from blood. Receptor source: a man aged 40-55 years with rheumatoid arthritis.

The chain links TRBV7-9 to TRBJ2-1; no firm D call. V lost 4 bases and J 3 bases, leaving 10 bases between the germline ends. Germline CDR1 and CDR2: SEHNR and FQNEAQ (reference sequence). The CDR3 length is 14 residues. The CDR3 is CASSSSSNYNEQFF. CDR3 DNA: TGTGCCAGCAGCTCCTCGTCTAACTACAATGAGCAGTTCTTC.

This chain connects TRBV11-3 to TRBJ2-4; 11 positions match TRBD1. This CDR3 is 13 amino acids long. The J segment lost 8 bases and the V segment lost 4 bases, leaving 1 base of the junction unmatched. The germline V gene encodes CDR1 SGHNT and CDR2 YENEEA. The chain's CDR3 is CASSSGQGDIQYF. In DNA, the CDR3 is TGTGCCAGCAGCTCGGGACAGGGGGACATTCAGTACTTC.

Comment on this clone: Germline and junction disagree at one end, which may indicate a read error. The sample has other DNA sequences that encode this CDR3 too. This chain uses TRBV30 with TRBJ1-6; D not certain. CDR3 length: 14 amino acids. Germline CDR1 is GTSNPN and CDR2 is SVGIG (reference sequence). The CDR3 protein is CAWSVMGRYSPLHF. CDR3 sequence (DNA): TGTGCCTGGAGTGTCATGGGGAGGTATTCCCCCCTCCACTTT.

The chain employs TRBV9 and TRBJ2-3; D remains unclear. The CDR3 runs 13 residues. The V and J ends lost 0 bases and 4 bases respectively, with 6 bases between them. Germline CDR1 and CDR2: SGDLS and YYNGEE. CDR3 protein: CASSVGSPDTQYF. The DNA for the CDR3 is TGTGCCAGCAGCGTAGGCAGTCCAGATACGCAGTATTTT.

This clone appeared once. V is TRBV6-5 and J is TRBJ2-7; 7 positions match TRBD1. Germline CDR1 reads MNHEY; CDR2 reads SVGAGI. The CDR3 covers 14 residues. V shed 0 bases and J 3 bases; nucleotides not matched to a gene: 2. This chain's CDR3 is CASSYSGQDYEQYF. CDR3 in DNA: TGTGCCAGCAGTTACTCTGGACAGGACTACGAGCAGTACTTC.

This sequence joins TRBV18 and TRBJ2-3; D is unresolved. Looked up from germline, CDR1 is KGHSH and CDR2 is LQKENI. Trimming left V 2 bases short and J 6 bases short, with 6 bases between. The CDR3 extends over 12 amino acids. The CDR3 is CASSPEFDTQYF. The CDR3 region has the DNA TGTGCCAGCTCACCAGAGTTCGATACGCAGTATTTT.

The rearrangement uses TRBV19 and TRBJ2-1; a possible D gene is TRBD2 (6 bases). V was cut by 6 bases and J by 0 bases, with 21 bases left in between. CDR1 is LNHDA, CDR2 SQIVND, per germline (reference sequence). This CDR3 is 18 amino acids long. CDR3: CASRTTNLAEGSYNEQFF. CDR3 DNA sequence: TGTGCCAGTAGAACGACTAACTTAGCGGAGGGCTCCTACAATGAGCAGTTCTTC.

This clone appeared once. The rearrangement links TRBV28 to TRBJ1-5, with D unclear. The V end was cut by 6 bases, the J end by 6 bases, with 12 bases between. Germline CDR1 reads MDHEN; CDR2 reads SYDVKM. This CDR3 has 13 residues. The CDR3 bases are TGTGCCAGCAGGCCGGAAAGAGGTCAGCCCCAGCATTTT. Protein: CASRPERGQPQHF.

This chain joins TRBV15 and TRBJ2-6; 10 bases match TRBD1. V dropped 3 bases and J dropped 2; count of bases not matched to a gene: 10. This CDR3 region has 19 residues. Looked up from germline, CDR1 is LNHNV and CDR2 is YYDKDF (reference sequence). The DNA of the CDR3 is TGTGCCACCAGCAGTCCGACAGGGGGCCGTACTGCTGGGGCCAACGTCCTGACTTTC. Protein sequence: CATSSPTGGRTAGANVLTF.

The chain joins TRBV20-1 to TRBJ2-7; maybe TRBD1 (5 bases). The ends were cut back, 4 bases at V and 4 bases at J, with 8 bases in the middle. The germline CDR1 and CDR2 sequences are DFQATT and SNEGSKA (reference sequence). The CDR3 extends over 11 amino acids. The CDR3: CSAKQDYEQYF. In DNA form, the CDR3 reads TGCAGTGCTAAACAGGATTACGAGCAGTACTTC.

The chain couples TRBV5-5 to TRBJ1-2; TRBD1 agrees at 9 bases. V gave up 4 bases and J gave up 1 base; unmatched junction bases: 2. The CDR3 has 14 residues. Per germline, CDR1 SGHKS and CDR2 YYEKEE (reference sequence). The CDR3 nucleotides read TGTGCCAGCAGCAAGGGACAGGGTAACTATGGCTACACCTTC. Amino acids: CASSKGQGNYGYTF.

The chain joins TRBV19 to TRBJ1-1, with D possibly matching TRBD1 (6 bases). The CDR3 is 14 amino acids. Germline V gives CDR1 LNHDA, CDR2 SQIVND (reference sequence). V dropped 6 bases and J dropped 0 bases, with 11 bases sitting between them. The CDR3 region is CASRQGFMNTEAFF. The CDR3 nucleotides read TGTGCCAGTAGACAGGGATTCATGAACACTGAAGCTTTCTTT.

This chain uses TRBV19 with TRBJ1-2, with D possibly matching TRBD1 (6 bases). There are 14 residues in the CDR3. The germline CDR1 and CDR2 sequences are LNHDA and SQIVND (reference sequence). Trimming stripped 4 bases from V and 4 bases from J, with 13 bases between. This chain's CDR3 is CASSTLDSLYGYTF. CDR3 nucleotides: TGTGCCAGTAGTACCCTGGACAGCCTCTATGGCTACACCTTC.

The chain is built from TRBV6-5 and TRBJ1-1; 7 nucleotides match TRBD1. The CDR3 is 15 residues long. V shed 7 bases and J 3 bases; nucleotides not matched to a gene: 11. Germline lookup yields CDR1 MNHEY and CDR2 SVGAGI. CDR3 sequence reads: CASKGAAAGDTEAFF. In DNA, the CDR3 is TGTGCCAGCAAGGGGGCCGCGGCCGGGGACACTGAAGCTTTCTTT.

The chain joins TRBV7-2 to TRBJ2-1, with TRBD2 matching 9 bases. Looked up from germline, CDR1 is SGHTA and CDR2 is FQGNSA. V gave up 5 bases and J gave up 9 bases; unmatched junction bases: 17. This CDR3 is 17 amino acids long. The CDR3 bases are TGTGCCAGCAGCCTAATTCCTATTCGCGGGAGGGCCGTTGAGCAGTTCTTC. Translated, it gives CASSLIPIRGRAVEQFF.

This chain joins TRBV5-1 and TRBJ2-7, with 9 bases identical to TRBD2. The CDR3 totals 14 residues. Germline-derived CDR1 and CDR2 are SGHRS and YFSETQ. V shed 2 bases, J shed 6 bases, and the junction held 6 bases outside the gene matches. The CDR3 DNA is TGCGCCAGCAGCTTAATTAGCGGGAGAGGCGAGCAGTACTTC. It yields the protein CASSLISGRGEQYF.

The chain employs TRBV10-3 and TRBJ2-2, with unresolved D. Trimming removed 7 bases from V and 0 bases from J, with 9 bases in between. The CDR3 totals 14 residues. The V gene's germline CDR1 is ENHRY and CDR2 SYGVKD. CDR3 in DNA: TGTGCCATCATGGTTCCAGCGAACACCGGGGAGCTGTTTTTT. This sequence encodes CAIMVPANTGELFF.

This sequence joins TRBV4-3 and TRBJ2-7, with TRBD2 matching 11 bases. The ends lost 4 bases at V and 9 bases at J; junction bases unmatched: 11. CDR1 and CDR2 from the germline V gene are LGHNA and YSLEER. The length of the CDR3 is 15 residues. The CDR3 region has the DNA TGCGCCAGCAGCCTGGGCGGGCTAGCGGGAGGAGGGCAGTACTTC. Its translation: CASSLGGLAGGGQYF.

The rearrangement uses TRBV27 and TRBJ1-1; 9 positions agree with TRBD1. CDR3 size: 14 residues. V dropped 7 bases and J dropped 1; count of bases not matched to a gene: 4. In germline, CDR1 is MNHEY, CDR2 SMNVEV (reference sequence). As DNA, the CDR3 is TGTGCCAGCAAAACAGGGGGCGCGAACACTGAAGCTTTCTTT. This sequence encodes CASKTGGANTEAFF.

This clone was seen a single time. This chain uses TRBV19 with TRBJ2-1, with D unresolved. V was pared by 1 base and J by 5 bases, with 6 bases between. The CDR3 extends over 13 amino acids. CDR1 is LNHDA and CDR2 is SQIVND in the germline V gene (reference sequence). The CDR3 loop reads CASSIAANNEQFF. In nucleotides, the CDR3 is TGTGCCAGTAGTATAGCAGCGAACAATGAGCAGTTCTTC.

The chain has TRBV25-1 and TRBJ2-3; D is ambiguous. Germline V gene sequence: CDR1 MGHDK, CDR2 SYGVNS. V was pared by 3 bases and J by 2 bases, with 9 bases between. This CDR3 spans 14 amino acids. Here the CDR3 reads CASSDKRTTDTQYF. The CDR3, as DNA: TGTGCCAGCAGTGACAAGCGAACCACAGATACGCAGTATTTT.

This sequence joins TRBV4-1 and TRBJ1-5, with a possible D match to TRBD1 (5 bases). Trimming cost V 3 bases and J 8 bases, with 14 bases left between them. The V gene's germline CDR1 is MGHRA and CDR2 YSYEKL. The CDR3 sequence is 14 residues long. The DNA of the CDR3 is TGCGCCAGCAGCCAGGGGGGAGAGAGGAAGCCCCAGCATTTT. Translating gives CASSQGGERKPQHF.

CDR3 sequence: CASSLAPRTGPYEAFF. CDR3 in DNA: TGTGCCAGCAGCTTAGCTCCTCGGACAGGGCCCTATGAAGCTTTCTTT. The rearrangement links TRBV11-2 to TRBJ1-1; 8 nucleotides line up with TRBD1. Trimming cost V 1 base and J 7 bases; bases outside gene matches: 11. This CDR3 spans 16 amino acids. Germline loops: CDR1 SGHAT, CDR2 FQNNGV.

V and J are TRBV5-6 and TRBJ1-4, with 7 bases lining up with TRBD1. This CDR3 spans 14 amino acids. Germline trimming cut 4 bases from V and 8 bases from J; bases unmatched to any gene: 8. The V gene's germline CDR1 is SGHDT and CDR2 YYEEEE. The CDR3 DNA follows: TGTGCCAGCAGCCCGACAGGGTATCAAGAAAAACTGTTTTTT. Protein sequence: CASSPTGYQEKLFF.

The chain joins TRBV6-1 to TRBJ2-5; a weak D match, TRBD2 (5 bases). Trimming cost V 5 bases and J 2 bases, with 15 bases left between them. This CDR3 is 15 amino acids long. Germline V gives CDR1 MNHNS, CDR2 SASEGT. The CDR3 loop is CASSPLWGEQETQYF. The CDR3 DNA reads TGTGCCAGCAGTCCCCTATGGGGAGAACAAGAGACCCAGTACTTC.

The chain uses TRBV28 and TRBJ1-4; D unclear. The CDR3 consists of 14 residues. Per the germline V gene, CDR1 is MDHEN and CDR2 is SYDVKM. Trimming cost V 2 bases and J 5 bases, with 9 bases left between them. The CDR3 protein is CASSLRDGNEKLFF. The CDR3, as DNA: TGTGCCAGCAGTTTAAGAGACGGGAATGAAAAACTGTTTTTT.

This chain connects TRBV27 to TRBJ2-1; 9 bases are shared with TRBD2. This CDR3 is 16 amino acids long. Germline CDR1 is MNHEY and CDR2 is SMNVEV (reference sequence). V shed 5 bases and J 2 bases; nucleotides not matched to a gene: 7. CDR3 residues: CASSRLAGRPYNEQFF. CDR3 DNA: TGTGCCAGCAGTCGGCTAGCGGGACGCCCCTACAATGAGCAGTTCTTC.

The rearrangement links TRBV27 to TRBJ2-7; possible D gene TRBD1, 6 bases. This CDR3 comprises 16 residues. CDR1 and CDR2 from the germline V gene are MNHEY and SMNVEV (reference sequence). The V gene lost 5 bases and the J gene lost 5 bases, with 22 bases spanning the gap. The CDR3 DNA reads as TGTGCCAGCAGTCCAACACCCAACAGGGTTGGGGACGAGCAGTACTTC. Residues: CASSPTPNRVGDEQYF.

This chain uses TRBV30 with TRBJ1-1; a possible D gene is TRBD1 (5 bases). The CDR3 runs 13 residues. Trimming cost V 4 bases and J 1 base, with 10 bases left between them. Germline CDR1 and CDR2: GTSNPN and SVGIG (reference sequence). DNA of the CDR3: TGTGCCTGGAATGACGGGGGGAACACTGAAGCTTTCTTT. It translates to CAWNDGGNTEAFF. Full variable domain (outside the CDR3, taken from reference TRBV30 and TRBJ1-1): SQTIHQWPATLVQPVGSPLSLECTVEGTSNPNLYWYRQAAGRGLQLLFYSVGIGQISSEVPQNLSASRPQDRQFILSSKKLLLSDSGFYLCAWNDGGNTEAFFGQGTRLTVV.

Only one count was recorded for this clone. V and J are TRBV7-3 and TRBJ2-7; 7 bases align to TRBD2. V shed 2 bases, J shed 7 bases, and the junction held 8 bases outside the gene matches. The CDR3 is 14 amino acids. Germline-derived CDR1 and CDR2 are SGHTA and FQGTGA. The CDR3, as DNA: TGTGCCAGCAGCTTAGGGGGGGGAGCGAGTGAGCAGTACTTC. The encoded protein is CASSLGGGASEQYF.

This clone has only one observation. The chain couples TRBV7-6 to TRBJ2-3; 11 nucleotides line up with TRBD2. The V segment lost 5 bases and the J segment 4 bases; nucleotides outside the gene matches: 11. The CDR3 has 17 amino acids. Germline values: CDR1 SGHVS, CDR2 FNYEAQ. The CDR3: CASSPLLAGGPSDTQYF. The CDR3 DNA reads as TGTGCCAGCAGCCCACTATTAGCGGGAGGGCCCTCAGATACGCAGTATTTT.